The TCR beta chain under discussion was sequenced for a study of T cell responses to AZD1222 COVID-19 vaccine. This CDR3 comprises 16 residues. Germline lookup yields CDR1 SGDLS and CDR2 YYNGEE. Trimming took 3 bases from V and 0 from J; bases not matched to a gene: 2. Profiled with immunoSEQ multiplex PCR; TCRdb holds only in-frame clones, not every one. The sample lists roughly 97,000 clones; roughly 86% were seen once. As for this clone: No antigen is known for it. This sample includes further DNA sequences coding for the same CDR3.

The study, taken as a whole, reports: Epitopes outside B.1.351 and B.1.1.7 mutated regions reportedly drew nearly half of spike TCRs. The study found vaccine-associated CD4 TCRs spanning spike, dominant at 160-218 and 743-854. Just a handful of AZD1222 recipients tested seropositive at baseline. Spike-specific TCR depth and breadth grew after two AZD1222 doses.

This TCR came from an adult who received the MenACWY meningococcal vaccine as a control. This chain connects TRBV9 to TRBJ2-1, with TRBD2 matching over 11 bases. The sample in question was peripheral blood, obtained 28 days after the second dose of the MenACWY control vaccine. CDR3 bases: TGTGCCAGCAGCGGAGGACTAGCGGGCTCCTACAATGAGCAGTTCTTC. This gives the protein CASSGGLAGSYNEQFF.